The clone carrying this TCR beta chain was detected once. The antigen is undetermined. Repertoires were generated with immunoSEQ multiplex PCR, while TCRdb's copy carries only in-frame clones and drops some. The sample consists of about 980,000 clones, 70% to 85% of them appearing once. Both subsets, CD45RA+ naive and CD45RA-negative memory, were split from the CD4+ cells. V shed 2 bases and J shed 3 bases, with 11 bases lying between them. The CDR3 extends over 14 amino acids. Germline V gives CDR1 SGHVS, CDR2 FNYEAQ. These data come from a study of shared clonotypes between healthy human individuals. Background on the study: A donor's plate count was three for CD4 naive and three for CD4 memory; CD8 naive had two and CD8 memory one.

Findings and caveats of the study: About 5% was the fraction of naive CD4 clonotypes found shared across four donors. Rarefaction revealed incomplete sorted-subset sequencing despite large depth.

Sequencing was done on a sample of memory CD4+ T cells sorted from blood. Subset: CD45RA-negative fraction. The V and J genes are TRBV7-6 and TRBJ2-7; D may be TRBD2 (5 bases). The sequence was obtained from a man younger than 30 in good health. The CDR3 nucleotides are TGTGCCAGCAGCTTATCCCTAGGAGGCTACGAGCAGTACTTC. It encodes CASSLSLGGYEQYF.